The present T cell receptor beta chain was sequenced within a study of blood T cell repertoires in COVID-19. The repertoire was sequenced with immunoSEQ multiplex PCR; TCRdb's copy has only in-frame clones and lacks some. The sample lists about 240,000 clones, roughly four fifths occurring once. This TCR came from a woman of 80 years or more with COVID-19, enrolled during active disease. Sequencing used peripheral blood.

The CDR3 is CASSRNRDTQETQYF. The CDR3 region has the DNA TGCGCCAGCAGTCGCAACCGGGACACCCAAGAGACCCAGTACTTC. This chain uses TRBV23-1 with TRBJ2-5; maybe TRBD1 (6 bases). TRBV23-1 is an ORF for which the function is uncertain. The CDR3 runs 15 residues. V was trimmed by 4 bases and J by 1 base, leaving 13 bases between them.